This is a list of T cell receptor beta chains from one sample in a study of T cells in pancreatic ductal adenocarcinoma. Using immunoSEQ multiplex PCR, the repertoire was profiled, and TCRdb retains in-frame clones only, with some absent. The table lists approximately 97,000 clones, 90% to 95% of them singletons. Sequencing used PBMCs. All receptors derive from a human donor with pancreatic ductal adenocarcinoma. Both conserved end residues are part of each CDR3. A D gene is named only where the DNA matches it firmly. Not every row has a clone size; where given, it reads once, few, many or a size class.

j_call: TRBJ2-7; d_call: .; clone_size: .; v_call: TRBV18; cdr3_nt: TGTGCCAGCTCACTGGGCAGCTCCTACGAGCAGTACTTC; cdr3_aa: CASSLGSSYEQYF
j_call: TRBJ2-7; d_call: TRBD1; clone_size: once; v_call: TRBV2; cdr3_nt: TGTGCCAGCCACACGGACAGGGGGCTATACGAGCAGTACTTC; cdr3_aa: CASHTDRGLYEQYF
j_call: TRBJ2-7; d_call: TRBD1; clone_size: .; v_call: TRBV11-2; cdr3_nt: TGTGCCAGCAGCTTATTGCAGGGGGCCTACGAGCAGTACTTC; cdr3_aa: CASSLLQGAYEQYF
j_call: TRBJ2-7; d_call: .; clone_size: .; v_call: TRBV7-2; cdr3_nt: TGTGCCAGCAGCCTCCTTTCGGACAGCTACGAGCAGTACTTC; cdr3_aa: CASSLLSDSYEQYF
j_call: TRBJ1-2; d_call: TRBD1; clone_size: .; v_call: TRBV5-4; cdr3_nt: TGTGCCAGCAGCTTACTTGGACAGGGGGCGGCCTATGGCTACACCTTC; cdr3_aa: CASSLLGQGAAYGYTF
j_call: TRBJ2-7; d_call: TRBD2; clone_size: .; v_call: TRBV18; cdr3_nt: TGTGCCAGCTCACAACTAGCGGGTTTGAGCTCCTACGAGCAGTACTTC; cdr3_aa: CASSQLAGLSSYEQYF
j_call: TRBJ1-4; d_call: .; clone_size: .; v_call: TRBV25-1; cdr3_nt: TGTGCCAGCAGTGAATCGGGAAGCGGCCAAAAACTGTTTTTT; cdr3_aa: CASSESGSGQKLFF
j_call: TRBJ2-2; d_call: .; clone_size: .; v_call: TRBV5-1; cdr3_nt: TGCGCCAGCAGCCCGGGACTTATCACCGGGGAGCTGTTTTTT; cdr3_aa: CASSPGLITGELFF
j_call: TRBJ2-3; d_call: TRBD2; clone_size: .; v_call: TRBV2; cdr3_nt: TGTGCCAGCAAGGAGCGGGAACGAACAGATACGCAGTATTTT; cdr3_aa: CASKERERTDTQYF
j_call: TRBJ1-2; d_call: .; clone_size: .; v_call: TRBV30; cdr3_nt: TGTGCCTACGACAGGTATTTCTATGGCTACACCTTC; cdr3_aa: CAYDRYFYGYTF
j_call: TRBJ1-5; d_call: TRBD1; clone_size: .; v_call: TRBV5-6; cdr3_nt: TGTGCCAGCAGCCTCCGGGGCACAGGGGGTCTCGGCAATCAGCCCCAGCATTTT; cdr3_aa: CASSLRGTGGLGNQPQHF
j_call: TRBJ2-1; d_call: .; clone_size: .; v_call: TRBV28; cdr3_nt: TGTGCCAGCAGTTCTCAGGGCCTCTACAATGAGCAGTTCTTC; cdr3_aa: CASSSQGLYNEQFF
j_call: TRBJ2-1; d_call: TRBD1; clone_size: .; v_call: TRBV7-9; cdr3_nt: TGTGCCAGCAGCTCGGGACAGGACGATGGCAATGAGCAGTTCTTC; cdr3_aa: CASSSGQDDGNEQFF
j_call: TRBJ1-3; d_call: .; clone_size: .; v_call: TRBV6-5; cdr3_nt: TGTGCCAGCAGGGGGCTGAGTGGAAACACCATATATTTT; cdr3_aa: CASRGLSGNTIYF
j_call: TRBJ2-7; d_call: .; clone_size: .; v_call: TRBV27; cdr3_nt: TGTGCCAGCAGTCCAGGGTACTACGAGCAGTACTTC; cdr3_aa: CASSPGYYEQYF
j_call: TRBJ2-5; d_call: .; clone_size: .; v_call: TRBV19; cdr3_nt: TGTGCCAGTAGTTCCCGGGGGAGGCTCGGAGGAGAGACCCAGTACTTC; cdr3_aa: CASSSRGRLGGETQYF
j_call: TRBJ1-5; d_call: TRBD1; clone_size: .; v_call: TRBV28; cdr3_nt: TGTGCCAGCAGCATAGGGGGCCGGTTTCAGCCCCAGCATTTT; cdr3_aa: CASSIGGRFQPQHF
j_call: TRBJ1-2; d_call: .; clone_size: .; v_call: TRBV5-4; cdr3_nt: TGTGCCAGCAGCTTCCGGGACCCTTCCCGGGAGGGCTACACCTTC; cdr3_aa: CASSFRDPSREGYTF
j_call: TRBJ2-1; d_call: TRBD1; clone_size: .; v_call: TRBV11-3; cdr3_nt: TGTGCCGACAGGGGAGGCACCAATGAGCAGTTCTTC; cdr3_aa: CADRGGTNEQFF
j_call: TRBJ2-2; d_call: .; clone_size: .; v_call: TRBV19; cdr3_nt: TGTGCCAGTAGTATAGGAGGGGGAAGCGGGGAGCTGTTTTTT; cdr3_aa: CASSIGGGSGELFF
j_call: TRBJ2-1; d_call: .; clone_size: .; v_call: TRBV5-4; cdr3_nt: TGTGCCAGCAGCCCGGACAGAGCCCCTGGAAATGAGCAGTTCTTC; cdr3_aa: CASSPDRAPGNEQFF
j_call: TRBJ1-4; d_call: TRBD1; clone_size: .; v_call: TRBV6-1; cdr3_nt: TGTGCCAGCAGTGTACAGGGGACTAATGAAAAACTGTTTTTT; cdr3_aa: CASSVQGTNEKLFF
j_call: TRBJ2-5; d_call: .; clone_size: .; v_call: TRBV7-9; cdr3_nt: TGTGCCAGCAGCTTATTTCTGGGGGCGCGGGAGACCCAGTACTTC; cdr3_aa: CASSLFLGARETQYF
j_call: TRBJ2-5; d_call: TRBD2; clone_size: .; v_call: TRBV7-7; cdr3_nt: TGTGCCAGCAGCCCACCGGGAGGCGGGCAAGAGACCCAGTACTTC; cdr3_aa: CASSPPGGGQETQYF
j_call: TRBJ1-1; d_call: .; clone_size: .; v_call: TRBV19; cdr3_nt: TGTGCCCCTTGTGGGGGGGCGGTGACTGAAGCTTTCTTT; cdr3_aa: CAPCGGAVTEAFF
j_call: TRBJ2-3; d_call: TRBD2; clone_size: .; v_call: TRBV10-3; cdr3_nt: TGTGCCATCAGTGATGGGGCCCGGCTAGCGGGAGGAGATACGCAGTATTTT; cdr3_aa: CAISDGARLAGGDTQYF
j_call: TRBJ2-2; d_call: .; clone_size: once; v_call: TRBV7-9; cdr3_nt: TGTGCCAGCAGCCCACGGACAGACACCGGGGAGCTGTTTTTT; cdr3_aa: CASSPRTDTGELFF
j_call: TRBJ2-7; d_call: .; clone_size: .; v_call: TRBV9; cdr3_nt: TGTGCCAGCAGCGTAGAACAGGGTAGTCTCCCAATCTTC; cdr3_aa: CASSVEQGSLPIF
j_call: TRBJ2-3; d_call: TRBD1; clone_size: .; v_call: TRBV5-1; cdr3_nt: TGCGCCAGCAGAACGGGACAGGGAACAGATACGCAGTATTTT; cdr3_aa: CASRTGQGTDTQYF
j_call: TRBJ1-4; d_call: TRBD1; clone_size: .; v_call: TRBV18; cdr3_nt: TGTGCCAGCTCACCAGGACAGGGGAATGAAAAACTGTTTTTT; cdr3_aa: CASSPGQGNEKLFF
j_call: TRBJ2-7; d_call: .; clone_size: .; v_call: TRBV11-3; cdr3_nt: TGTGCCAGCAGCCGAGGGACAACCTACGAGCAGTACTTC; cdr3_aa: CASSRGTTYEQYF
j_call: TRBJ1-5; d_call: .; clone_size: .; v_call: TRBV29-1; cdr3_nt: TGCAGCGTAGCCGGGACACTCCCGGACCAGCCCCAGCATTTT; cdr3_aa: CSVAGTLPDQPQHF
j_call: TRBJ1-2; d_call: .; clone_size: .; v_call: TRBV4-1; cdr3_nt: TGCGCCAGCAGCCAACAACAGGGTGCCCCAGATGGCTACACCTTC; cdr3_aa: CASSQQQGAPDGYTF
j_call: TRBJ2-5; d_call: .; clone_size: once; v_call: TRBV2; cdr3_nt: TGTGCCAGCAGTGAGCAGGGAGGTTGGGAGACCCAGTACTTC; cdr3_aa: CASSEQGGWETQYF
j_call: TRBJ2-2; d_call: .; clone_size: .; v_call: TRBV19; cdr3_nt: TGTGCCAGTACCCAGGTGGGGGGCACCGGGGAGCTGTTTTTT; cdr3_aa: CASTQVGGTGELFF
j_call: TRBJ2-1; d_call: .; clone_size: .; v_call: TRBV2; cdr3_nt: TGTGCCAGCAGTGACTTGGCGGGTCTCTCCTACAATGAGCAGTTCTTC; cdr3_aa: CASSDLAGLSYNEQFF
j_call: TRBJ2-3; d_call: .; clone_size: .; v_call: TRBV7-2; cdr3_nt: TGTGCCAGCACCGCTGGGGGCGGAGATACGCAGTATTTT; cdr3_aa: CASTAGGGDTQYF
j_call: TRBJ2-5; d_call: .; clone_size: .; v_call: TRBV7-2; cdr3_nt: TGTGCCAGCAGCTATAGGGGAGAGACCCAGTACTTC; cdr3_aa: CASSYRGETQYF
j_call: TRBJ2-1; d_call: .; clone_size: .; v_call: TRBV7-2; cdr3_nt: TGTGCCAGCAGCTTAGGGCTAGCGATGAGGAATGAGCAGTTCTTC; cdr3_aa: CASSLGLAMRNEQFF
j_call: TRBJ1-4; d_call: .; clone_size: .; v_call: TRBV6-6; cdr3_nt: TGTGCCAGCAGTCGGGCCGGAGGAGAAAAACTGTTTTTT; cdr3_aa: CASSRAGGEKLFF
j_call: TRBJ2-5; d_call: TRBD2; clone_size: .; v_call: TRBV18; cdr3_nt: TGTGCCAGCTCACCACCGAATAGCGGGAGCCCAGGGGGGACCCAGTACTTC; cdr3_aa: CASSPPNSGSPGGTQYF
j_call: TRBJ1-2; d_call: .; clone_size: .; v_call: TRBV19; cdr3_nt: TGTGCCAGTAGGCCGTCCCGTTCGAGTGGCTACACCTTC; cdr3_aa: CASRPSRSSGYTF
j_call: TRBJ1-4; d_call: .; clone_size: .; v_call: TRBV2; cdr3_nt: TGTGCCAGCAGTGTGAGCAGACAAAATGAAAAACTGTTTTTT; cdr3_aa: CASSVSRQNEKLFF
j_call: TRBJ1-5; d_call: TRBD1; clone_size: once; v_call: TRBV6-1; cdr3_nt: TGTGCCAGCAGTGAATGGACAGGGCAATATCAGCCCCAGCATTTT; cdr3_aa: CASSEWTGQYQPQHF
j_call: TRBJ1-2; d_call: TRBD1; clone_size: .; v_call: TRBV28; cdr3_nt: TGTGCCAGCTCCGGGACAGCCTATGGCTACACCTTC; cdr3_aa: CASSGTAYGYTF
j_call: TRBJ2-2; d_call: .; clone_size: .; v_call: TRBV9; cdr3_nt: TGTGCCAGCAGCCCCCGACTTTCGAACACCGGGGAGCTGTTTTTT; cdr3_aa: CASSPRLSNTGELFF
j_call: TRBJ2-7; d_call: TRBD1; clone_size: .; v_call: TRBV6-5; cdr3_nt: TGTGCCAGCAGTTACTCCAGGGACAGGGGATACGAGCAGTACTTC; cdr3_aa: CASSYSRDRGYEQYF
j_call: TRBJ1-2; d_call: .; clone_size: .; v_call: TRBV7-9; cdr3_nt: TGTGCCAGCAGTTTCTCAGGAGGGGCGGTTGGCTACACCTTC; cdr3_aa: CASSFSGGAVGYTF
j_call: TRBJ2-7; d_call: .; clone_size: .; v_call: TRBV2; cdr3_nt: TGTGCCAGCAGCTTAAGTAGCGGTTCCTACGAGCAGTACTTC; cdr3_aa: CASSLSSGSYEQYF
j_call: TRBJ2-4; d_call: .; clone_size: few; v_call: TRBV23-1; cdr3_nt: TGCGCCAGCAGTCACCGCTGGACAACAGCCAAAAACATTCAGTACTTC; cdr3_aa: CASSHRWTTAKNIQYF